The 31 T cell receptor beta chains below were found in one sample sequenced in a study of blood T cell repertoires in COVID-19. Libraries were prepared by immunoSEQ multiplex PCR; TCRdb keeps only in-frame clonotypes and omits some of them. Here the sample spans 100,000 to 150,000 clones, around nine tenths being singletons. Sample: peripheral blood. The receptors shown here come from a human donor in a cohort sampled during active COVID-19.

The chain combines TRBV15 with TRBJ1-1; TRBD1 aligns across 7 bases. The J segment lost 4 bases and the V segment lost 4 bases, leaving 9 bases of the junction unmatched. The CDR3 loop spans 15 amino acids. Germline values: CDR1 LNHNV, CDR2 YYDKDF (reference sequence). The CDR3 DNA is TGTGCCACCAGCACCTCAGGGGGAAGGATCACTGAAGCTTTCTTT. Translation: CATSTSGGRITEAFF. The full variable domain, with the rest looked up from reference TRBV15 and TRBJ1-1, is DAMVIQNPRYQVTQFGKPVTLSCSQTLNHNVMYWYQQKSSQAPKLLFHYYDKDFNNEADTPDNFQSRRPNTSFCFLDIRSPGLGDTAMYLCATSTSGGRITEAFFGQGTRLTVV.

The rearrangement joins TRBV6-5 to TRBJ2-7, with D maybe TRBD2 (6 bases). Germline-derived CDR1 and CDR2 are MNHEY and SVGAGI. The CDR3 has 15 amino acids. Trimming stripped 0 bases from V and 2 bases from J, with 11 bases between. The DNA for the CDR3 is TGTGCCAGCAGTTACTCTACTAGCAGAACCTACGAGCAGTACTTC. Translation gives CASSYSTSRTYEQYF.

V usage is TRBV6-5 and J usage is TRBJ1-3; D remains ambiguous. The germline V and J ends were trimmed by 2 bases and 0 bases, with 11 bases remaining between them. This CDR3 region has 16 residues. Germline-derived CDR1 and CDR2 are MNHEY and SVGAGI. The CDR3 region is CASSYGYGNSGNTIYF. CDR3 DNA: TGTGCCAGCAGTTACGGGTACGGGAACTCTGGAAACACCATATATTTT.

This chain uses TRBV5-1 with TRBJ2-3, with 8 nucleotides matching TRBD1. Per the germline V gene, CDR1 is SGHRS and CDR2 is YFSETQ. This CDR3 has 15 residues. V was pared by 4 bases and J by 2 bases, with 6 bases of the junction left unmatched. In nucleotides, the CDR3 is TGCGCCAGCAGCCTCTGGACAGGGAACACAGATACGCAGTATTTT. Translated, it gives CASSLWTGNTDTQYF. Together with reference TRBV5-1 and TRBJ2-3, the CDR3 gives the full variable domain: KAGVTQTPRYLIKTRGQQVTLSCSPISGHRSVSWYQQTPGQGLQFLFEYFSETQRNKGNFPGRFSGRQFSNSRSEMNVSTLELGDSALYLCASSLWTGNTDTQYFGPGTRLTVL.

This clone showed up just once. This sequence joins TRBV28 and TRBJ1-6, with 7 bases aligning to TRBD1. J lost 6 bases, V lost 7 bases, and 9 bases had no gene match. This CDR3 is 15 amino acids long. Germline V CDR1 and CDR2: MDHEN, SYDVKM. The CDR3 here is CASTGQNLGNSPLHF. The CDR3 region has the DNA TGTGCCAGCACGGGACAGAACCTTGGTAATTCACCCCTCCACTTT. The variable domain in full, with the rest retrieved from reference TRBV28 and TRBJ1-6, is DVKVTQSSRYLVKRTGEKVFLECVQDMDHENMFWYRQDPGLGLRLIYFSYDVKMKEKGDIPEGYSVSREKKERFSLILESASTNQTSMYLCASTGQNLGNSPLHFGNGTRLTVT.

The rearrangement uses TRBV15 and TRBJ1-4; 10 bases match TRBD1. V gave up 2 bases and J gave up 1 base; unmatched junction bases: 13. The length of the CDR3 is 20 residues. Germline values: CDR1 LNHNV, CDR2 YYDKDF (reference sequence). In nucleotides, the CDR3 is TGTGCCACCAGCAGACTCAACGAACCGGGACAGGGGATAACTAATGAAAAACTGTTTTTT. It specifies CATSRLNEPGQGITNEKLFF. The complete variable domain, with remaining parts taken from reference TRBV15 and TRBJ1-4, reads DAMVIQNPRYQVTQFGKPVTLSCSQTLNHNVMYWYQQKSSQAPKLLFHYYDKDFNNEADTPDNFQSRRPNTSFCFLDIRSPGLGDTAMYLCATSRLNEPGQGITNEKLFFGSGTQLSVL.

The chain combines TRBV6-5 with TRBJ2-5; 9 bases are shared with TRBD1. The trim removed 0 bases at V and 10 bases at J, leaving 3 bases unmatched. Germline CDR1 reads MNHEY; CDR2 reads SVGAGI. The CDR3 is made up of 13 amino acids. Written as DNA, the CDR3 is TGTGCCAGCAGTTACTCCCCGGACAGGGGCCAGTACTTC. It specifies CASSYSPDRGQYF.

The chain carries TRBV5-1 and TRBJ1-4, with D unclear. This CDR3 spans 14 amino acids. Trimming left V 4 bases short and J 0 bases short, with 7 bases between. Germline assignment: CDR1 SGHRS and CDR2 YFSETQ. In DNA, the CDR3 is TGCGCCAGCAGCCCCGGGACAACTAATGAAAAACTGTTTTTT. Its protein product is CASSPGTTNEKLFF.

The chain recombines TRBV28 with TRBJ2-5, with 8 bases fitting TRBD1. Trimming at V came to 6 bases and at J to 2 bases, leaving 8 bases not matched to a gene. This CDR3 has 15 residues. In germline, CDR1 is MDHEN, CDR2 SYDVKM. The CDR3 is CASSPRGQGQETQYF. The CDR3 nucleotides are TGTGCCAGCAGCCCCCGCGGACAGGGACAAGAGACCCAGTACTTC.

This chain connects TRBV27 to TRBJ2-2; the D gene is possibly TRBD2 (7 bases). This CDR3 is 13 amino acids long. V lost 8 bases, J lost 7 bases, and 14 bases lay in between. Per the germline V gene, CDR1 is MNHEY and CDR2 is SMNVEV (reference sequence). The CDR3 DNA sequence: TGTGCCAGCCGCCCGGGGGGCGGCGGGGAGCTGTTTTTT. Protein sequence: CASRPGGGGELFF.

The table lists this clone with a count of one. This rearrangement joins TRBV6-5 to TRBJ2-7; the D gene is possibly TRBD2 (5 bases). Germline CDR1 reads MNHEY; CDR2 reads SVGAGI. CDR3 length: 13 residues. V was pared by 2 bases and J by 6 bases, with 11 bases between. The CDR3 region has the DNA TGTGCCAGCAGTTACGTCCGGGGTCGCGAGCAGTACTTC. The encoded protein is CASSYVRGREQYF.

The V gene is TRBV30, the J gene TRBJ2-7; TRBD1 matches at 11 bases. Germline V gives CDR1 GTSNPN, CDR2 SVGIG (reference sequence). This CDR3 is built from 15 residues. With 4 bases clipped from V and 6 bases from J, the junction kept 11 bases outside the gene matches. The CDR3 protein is CAWTGWGTGGREQYF. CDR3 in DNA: TGTGCCTGGACGGGGTGGGGGACAGGGGGACGCGAGCAGTACTTC. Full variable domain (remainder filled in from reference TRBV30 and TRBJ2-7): SQTIHQWPATLVQPVGSPLSLECTVEGTSNPNLYWYRQAAGRGLQLLFYSVGIGQISSEVPQNLSASRPQDRQFILSSKKLLLSDSGFYLCAWTGWGTGGREQYFGPGTRLTVT.

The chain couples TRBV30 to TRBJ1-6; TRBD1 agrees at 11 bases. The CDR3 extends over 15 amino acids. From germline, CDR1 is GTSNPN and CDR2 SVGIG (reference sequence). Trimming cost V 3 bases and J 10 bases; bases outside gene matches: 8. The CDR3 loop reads CAWRADGTGGSPLHF. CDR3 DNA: TGTGCCTGGAGGGCAGACGGGACAGGGGGATCACCCCTCCACTTT.

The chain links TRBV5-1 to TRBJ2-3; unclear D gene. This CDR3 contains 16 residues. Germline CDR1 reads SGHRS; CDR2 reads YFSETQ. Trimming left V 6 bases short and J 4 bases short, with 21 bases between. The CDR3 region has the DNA TGCGCCAGCACAAAGAGACCGAATGGAGCAGCAGATACGCAGTATTTT. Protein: CASTKRPNGAADTQYF. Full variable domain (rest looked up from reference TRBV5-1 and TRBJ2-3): KAGVTQTPRYLIKTRGQQVTLSCSPISGHRSVSWYQQTPGQGLQFLFEYFSETQRNKGNFPGRFSGRQFSNSRSEMNVSTLELGDSALYLCASTKRPNGAADTQYFGPGTRLTVL.

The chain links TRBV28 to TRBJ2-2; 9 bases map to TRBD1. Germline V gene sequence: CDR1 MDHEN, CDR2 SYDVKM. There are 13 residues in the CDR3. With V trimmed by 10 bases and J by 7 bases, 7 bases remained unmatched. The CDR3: CATKQGAIGELFF. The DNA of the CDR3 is TGTGCCACCAAACAGGGGGCGATCGGGGAGCTGTTTTTT.

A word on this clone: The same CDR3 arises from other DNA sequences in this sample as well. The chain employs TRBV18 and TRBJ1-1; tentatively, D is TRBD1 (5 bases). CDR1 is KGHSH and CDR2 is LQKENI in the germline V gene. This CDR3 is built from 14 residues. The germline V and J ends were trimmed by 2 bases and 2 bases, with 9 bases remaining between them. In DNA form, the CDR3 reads TGTGCCAGCTCACCAGGAAGGGGTAACACTGAAGCTTTCTTT. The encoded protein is CASSPGRGNTEAFF.

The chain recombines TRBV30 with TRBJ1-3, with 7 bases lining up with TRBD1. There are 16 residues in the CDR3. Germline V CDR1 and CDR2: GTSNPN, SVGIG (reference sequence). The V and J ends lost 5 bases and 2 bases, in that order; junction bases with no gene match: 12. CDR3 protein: CAWGRSTGLPGNTIYF. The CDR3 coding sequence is TGTGCCTGGGGTCGATCGACAGGGCTTCCTGGAAACACCATATATTTT.

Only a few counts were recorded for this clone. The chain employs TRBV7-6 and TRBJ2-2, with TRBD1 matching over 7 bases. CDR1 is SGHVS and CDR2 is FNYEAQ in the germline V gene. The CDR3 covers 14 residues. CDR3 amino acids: CASTRGPDTGELFF. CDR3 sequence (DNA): TGTGCTTCTACGAGGGGGCCGGACACCGGGGAGCTGTTTTTT.

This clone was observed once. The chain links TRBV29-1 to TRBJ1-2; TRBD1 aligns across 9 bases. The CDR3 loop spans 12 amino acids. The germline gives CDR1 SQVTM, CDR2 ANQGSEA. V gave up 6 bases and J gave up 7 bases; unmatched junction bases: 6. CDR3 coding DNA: TGCAGCGTGGGACAGGGACGGAGTGGCTACACCTTC. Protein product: CSVGQGRSGYTF.

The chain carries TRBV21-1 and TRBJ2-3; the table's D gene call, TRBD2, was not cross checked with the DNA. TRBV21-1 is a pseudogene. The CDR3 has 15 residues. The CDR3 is CASSFMRGRTDTQYF. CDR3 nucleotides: TGTGCCAGCAGCTTTATGCGGGGACGCACAGATACGCAGTATTTT.

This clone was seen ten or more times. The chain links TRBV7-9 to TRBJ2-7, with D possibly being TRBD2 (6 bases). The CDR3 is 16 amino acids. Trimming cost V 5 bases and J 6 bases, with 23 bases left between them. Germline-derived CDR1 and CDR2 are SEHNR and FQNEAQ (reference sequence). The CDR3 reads CASSTGVGTLLSEQYF. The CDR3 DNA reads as TGTGCCAGCAGCACGGGAGTCGGGACTCTCTTATCCGAGCAGTACTTC.

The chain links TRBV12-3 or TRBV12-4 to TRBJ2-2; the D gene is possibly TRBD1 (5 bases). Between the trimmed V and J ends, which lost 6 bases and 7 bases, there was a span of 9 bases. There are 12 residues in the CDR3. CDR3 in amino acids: CASSLDIGELFF. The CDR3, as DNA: TGTGCCAGCAGCTTGGACATCGGGGAGCTGTTTTTT.

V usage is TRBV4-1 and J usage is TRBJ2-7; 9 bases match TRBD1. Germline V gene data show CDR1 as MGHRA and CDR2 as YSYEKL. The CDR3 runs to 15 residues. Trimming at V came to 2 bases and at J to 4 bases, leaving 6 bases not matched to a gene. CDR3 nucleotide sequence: TGCGCCAGCAGCCAAACCGGGACAGGGATGTACGAGCAGTACTTC. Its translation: CASSQTGTGMYEQYF.

CDR3: CASSESTGTPNTEAFF. CDR3 sequence (DNA): TGCGCCAGCAGTGAGTCGACCGGGACACCGAACACTGAAGCTTTCTTT. This chain connects TRBV10-1 to TRBJ1-1, with TRBD1 as a possible D gene (6 bases). The CDR3 runs to 16 residues. V lost 0 bases and J lost 1, with 12 bases in between. In germline, CDR1 is WNHNN, CDR2 SYGVQD (reference sequence).

CDR3 protein: CASTLSSGVVDEQFF. The CDR3, as DNA: TGCGCCAGCACCCTCTCTAGCGGGGTGGTCGATGAGCAGTTCTTC. V usage is TRBV5-1 and J usage is TRBJ2-1; TRBD2 matches at 9 bases. The length of the CDR3 is 15 residues. J lost 8 bases, V lost 6 bases, and 12 bases had no gene match. Germline CDR1 reads SGHRS; CDR2 reads YFSETQ.

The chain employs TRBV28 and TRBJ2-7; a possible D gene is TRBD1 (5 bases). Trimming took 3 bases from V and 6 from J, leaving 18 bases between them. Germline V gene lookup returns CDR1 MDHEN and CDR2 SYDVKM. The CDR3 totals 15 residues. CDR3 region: CASSFRMTVKSEQYF. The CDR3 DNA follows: TGTGCCAGCAGTTTCAGGATGACAGTAAAGAGCGAGCAGTACTTC.

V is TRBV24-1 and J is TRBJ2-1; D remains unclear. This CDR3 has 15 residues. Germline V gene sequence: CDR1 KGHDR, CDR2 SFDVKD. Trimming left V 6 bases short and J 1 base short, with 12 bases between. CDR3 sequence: CATSQTSRSYNEQFF. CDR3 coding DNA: TGTGCCACCAGTCAGACTTCCAGATCCTACAATGAGCAGTTCTTC.

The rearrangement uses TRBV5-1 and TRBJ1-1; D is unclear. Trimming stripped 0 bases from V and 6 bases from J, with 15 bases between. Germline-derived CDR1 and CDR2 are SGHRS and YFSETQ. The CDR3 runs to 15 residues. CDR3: CASSLVEGSIAEAFF. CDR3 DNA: TGCGCCAGCAGCTTGGTAGAGGGTAGTATTGCTGAAGCTTTCTTT.

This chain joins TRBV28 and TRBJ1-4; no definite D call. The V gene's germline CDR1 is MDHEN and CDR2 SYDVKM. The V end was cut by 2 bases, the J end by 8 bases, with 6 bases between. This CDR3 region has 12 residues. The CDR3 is CASSLLSEKLFF. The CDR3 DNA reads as TGTGCCAGCAGTTTACTGTCCGAAAAACTGTTTTTT.

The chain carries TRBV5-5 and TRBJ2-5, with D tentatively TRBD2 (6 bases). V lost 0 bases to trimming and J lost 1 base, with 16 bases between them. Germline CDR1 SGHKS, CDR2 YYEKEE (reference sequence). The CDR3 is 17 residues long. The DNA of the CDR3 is TGTGCCAGCAGCTTGGTGGGTTACGGGGGTATCCAAGAGACCCAGTACTTC. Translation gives CASSLVGYGGIQETQYF. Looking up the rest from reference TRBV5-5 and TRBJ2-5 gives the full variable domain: DAGVTQSPTHLIKTRGQQVTLRCSPISGHKSVSWYQQVLGQGPQFIFQYYEKEERGRGNFPDRFSARQFPNYSSELNVNALLLGDSALYLCASSLVGYGGIQETQYFGPGTRLLVL.

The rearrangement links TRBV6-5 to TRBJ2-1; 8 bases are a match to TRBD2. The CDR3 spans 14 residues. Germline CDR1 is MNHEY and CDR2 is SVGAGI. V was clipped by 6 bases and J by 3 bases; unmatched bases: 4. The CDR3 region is CASRGRGDYNEQFF. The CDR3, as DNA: TGTGCCAGCAGGGGGCGGGGGGACTACAATGAGCAGTTCTTC.